The rows below give T cell receptor beta chains drawn from one sample of a study of control samples from healthy donors and cancer patients. Generated by immunoSEQ multiplex PCR, the TCRdb table keeps only in-frame clones and is missing some. The sample shows some 70,000 clones, 83% of them seen only once. The sample was blood. Receptors were obtained from a man aged 60 to 75 in good health. Both conserved end residues are part of each CDR3. D genes are given only for firm matches. Some rows mark clone size as missing; the rest say once, few, many or name a class of expanded clone.

v_call	d_call	j_call	clone_size	cdr3_aa	cdr3_nt
TRBV6-5	NA	TRBJ1-5	NA	CASTDGGNNQPQHF	TGTGCCAGCACCGACGGGGGAAACAATCAGCCCCAGCATTTT
TRBV18	TRBD2	TRBJ2-3	NA	CASSYGTSGSGTDTQYF	TGTGCCAGCTCCTACGGGACTAGCGGGAGTGGTACAGATACGCAGTATTTT
TRBV6-5	TRBD1	TRBJ2-7	once	CASKQDRGTYEQYF	TGTGCCAGCAAACAAGACAGGGGAACCTACGAGCAGTACTTC
TRBV2	NA	TRBJ2-2	NA	CASSEGRGPGNTGELFF	TGTGCCAGCAGTGAAGGCCGCGGCCCAGGGAACACCGGGGAGCTGTTTTTT
TRBV20-1	TRBD2	TRBJ2-1	NA	CSASRGLAGTYRKQFF	TGCAGTGCTAGTAGGGGACTAGCGGGTACCTATCGGAAGCAGTTCTTC
TRBV7-2	NA	TRBJ2-3	NA	CASSLVVNTQYF	TGTGCCAGCAGCTTAGTAGTTAATACGCAGTATTTT
TRBV28	NA	TRBJ2-6	NA	CASSKTGLGANVLTF	TGTGCCAGCAGTAAAACAGGGTTAGGGGCCAACGTCCTGACTTTC
TRBV5-1	TRBD1	TRBJ2-7	NA	CASSWFPGQNYEQYF	TGCGCCAGCAGCTGGTTCCCGGGACAGAACTACGAGCAGTACTTC
TRBV4-1	NA	TRBJ1-5	NA	CASSQVVGGGQPQHF	TGCGCCAGCAGCCAAGTCGTGGGGGGAGGTCAGCCCCAGCATTTT
TRBV30	NA	TRBJ2-1	NA	CAWSPSVIMYNEQFF	TGTGCCTGGAGCCCATCTGTTATAATGTACAATGAGCAGTTCTTC
TRBV5-8	TRBD2	TRBJ2-7	NA	CASHGRTSGHSYEQYF	TGTGCCAGCCATGGTCGGACTAGCGGGCACTCCTACGAGCAGTACTTC
TRBV19	NA	TRBJ2-5	NA	CASSIDQGGFQETQHF	TGTGCCAGTAGTATAGATCAGGGGGGCTTCCAAGAGACCCAGCACTTC
TRBV9	NA	TRBJ1-1	NA	CASSSRTVNTEAFF	TGTGCCAGCAGCTCCCGGACGGTGAACACTGAAGCTTTCTTT
TRBV6-6	NA	TRBJ1-1	NA	CASSPQVFGMNTEAFF	TGTGCCAGCAGCCCTCAAGTATTCGGAATGAACACTGAAGCTTTCTTT
TRBV6-4	NA	TRBJ1-3	NA	CASRQALTGSSGNTIYF	TGTGCCAGCAGACAGGCACTTACAGGGAGCTCTGGAAACACCATATATTTT
TRBV28	TRBD1	TRBJ1-3	NA	CASRQGQGGNTIYF	TGTGCCAGCAGGCAGGGACAGGGAGGAAACACCATATATTTT
TRBV27	NA	TRBJ2-7	NA	CASSLSPRREQYF	TGTGCCAGCAGTTTATCCCCACGGCGCGAGCAGTACTTC
TRBV9	TRBD2	TRBJ2-1	NA	CASSVEEGPSGRVNEQFF	TGTGCCAGCAGCGTAGAGGAGGGGCCTAGCGGGAGGGTCAATGAGCAGTTCTTC
TRBV7-9	NA	TRBJ2-7	few	CASSLVASSYEQYF	TGTGCCAGCAGTCTCGTGGCTAGCTCCTACGAGCAGTACTTC
TRBV6-1	TRBD1	TRBJ2-1	once	CASSEATGTGRPFNEQFF	TGTGCCAGCAGTGAAGCGACCGGGACAGGGCGTCCGTTCAATGAGCAGTTCTTC
TRBV27	TRBD2	TRBJ2-5	NA	CATGQTSGTETQYF	TGTGCCACCGGACAGACTAGCGGGACTGAGACCCAGTACTTC
TRBV19	NA	TRBJ2-1	once	CASSIALAFNEQFF	TGTGCCAGTAGTATCGCGCTAGCATTCAATGAGCAGTTCTTC
TRBV24-1	NA	TRBJ1-2	NA	CATSSTAANGYTF	TGTGCCACCAGTAGCACGGCGGCGAATGGCTACACCTTC
TRBV25-1	NA	TRBJ1-6	NA	CASSEQGNRNSPLHF	TGTGCCAGCAGTGAACAGGGGAACAGAAATTCACCCCTCCACTTT
TRBV15	NA	TRBJ2-7	NA	CATSRGKSIIHEQYF	TGTGCCACCAGCAGAGGGAAGTCAATTATCCACGAGCAGTACTTC
TRBV7-3	NA	TRBJ2-3	NA	CASSLTREDTQYF	TGTGCCAGCAGCTTGACTAGAGAAGATACGCAGTATTTT
TRBV11-3	TRBD2	TRBJ2-3	NA	CASSLGLAWTQTDTQYF	TGTGCCAGCAGCCTGGGACTAGCTTGGACGCAAACAGATACGCAGTATTTT
TRBV5-1	TRBD2	TRBJ2-7	NA	CASSFLAGGTPEQYF	TGCGCCAGCAGCTTCTTAGCGGGGGGGACCCCCGAGCAGTACTTC
TRBV9	NA	TRBJ2-1	NA	CASSVGASENNEQFF	TGTGCCAGCAGCGTAGGGGCTAGCGAGAACAATGAGCAGTTCTTC
TRBV30	NA	TRBJ2-2	NA	CAWRGGIGTGELFF	TGTGCCTGGAGAGGAGGGATTGGGACCGGGGAGCTGTTTTTT
TRBV15	NA	TRBJ1-2	NA	CATSRDSLAAGYTF	TGTGCCACCAGCAGAGATTCGTTAGCAGCCGGCTACACCTTC
TRBV19	NA	TRBJ1-4	NA	CANTGINEKLFF	TGTGCCAATACAGGGATTAATGAAAAACTGTTTTTT
TRBV6-5	NA	TRBJ1-6	NA	CASRRETGNSPLHF	TGTGCCAGCAGGAGGGAAACAGGAAATTCACCCCTCCACTTT
TRBV2	NA	TRBJ1-2	NA	CASSERGYGGYTF	TGTGCCAGCAGTGAACGGGGCTATGGTGGCTACACCTTC
TRBV19	TRBD2	TRBJ2-1	NA	CASSLVAGASNEQFF	TGTGCCAGTAGTTTAGTAGCGGGGGCCTCCAATGAGCAGTTCTTC
TRBV10-3	TRBD1	TRBJ1-5	NA	CAISQTTPGQGKPQHF	TGTGCCATCAGTCAAACCACGCCGGGACAGGGGAAGCCCCAGCATTTT
TRBV4-1	NA	TRBJ2-7	NA	CASSQGDLTDEQYF	TGCGCCAGCAGCCAAGGGGATTTGACAGACGAGCAGTACTTC
TRBV28	NA	TRBJ1-3	NA	CASSSARVGDSGNTIYF	TGTGCCAGCAGTTCCGCGAGGGTGGGGGACTCTGGAAACACCATATATTTT
TRBV11-1	NA	TRBJ2-7	NA	CASSFGDTGRYEQYF	TGTGCCAGCAGCTTTGGGGACACGGGGCGGTACGAGCAGTACTTC
TRBV7-8	NA	TRBJ2-4	NA	CASSLRGRVAKNIQYF	TGTGCCAGCAGCCTAAGAGGCAGGGTAGCCAAAAACATTCAGTACTTC
TRBV27	NA	TRBJ1-1	NA	CASSPDGWGKNTEAFF	TGTGCCAGCAGTCCCGACGGATGGGGAAAGAACACTGAAGCTTTCTTT
TRBV7-9	NA	TRBJ2-2	once	CASSSSLGSWEKNTGELFF	TGTGCCAGCAGCTCGTCGTTGGGTTCGTGGGAAAAGAACACCGGGGAGCTGTTTTTT
TRBV30	NA	TRBJ2-5	NA	CAWSVGRGGTETQYF	TGTGCCTGGAGTGTGGGCAGGGGTGGTACAGAGACCCAGTACTTC
TRBV24-1	NA	TRBJ2-5	NA	CATSDRQVLQETQYF	TGTGCCACCAGTGATCGACAGGTTCTCCAAGAGACCCAGTACTTC
TRBV24-1	NA	TRBJ2-1	once	CATSDFGTPYNEQFF	TGTGCCACCAGTGATTTCGGGACACCGTACAATGAGCAGTTCTTC
TRBV11-2	NA	TRBJ2-7	once	CASSQGPLLGEQYF	TGTGCCAGCAGCCAGGGACCACTCCTTGGGGAGCAGTACTTC
TRBV4-3	NA	TRBJ1-1	NA	CASSQDSRGTEAFF	TGCGCCAGCAGCCAAGATAGCAGGGGCACTGAAGCTTTCTTT
TRBV9	NA	TRBJ1-3	NA	CASSVELTSGNTIYF	TGTGCCAGCAGCGTAGAACTGACCTCTGGAAACACCATATATTTT
TRBV18	NA	TRBJ2-7	few	CASSPPEGGREQYF	TGTGCCAGCTCACCACCGGAGGGTGGAAGGGAGCAGTACTTC
TRBV7-9	TRBD1	TRBJ2-5	NA	CASSLGTGGETQYF	TGTGCCAGCAGCCTCGGGACAGGGGGAGAGACCCAGTACTTC